Listed here are 26 T cell receptor beta chains from one sample, sequenced in a study of OX40 agonist ivuxolimab in advanced cancers. Clones were sequenced by immunoSEQ multiplex PCR, and TCRdb holds only the in-frame ones, with some missing. The table has 40,000 to 55,000 clones, 80% to 85% seen once; the top ten hold around 25%. The sample here was CD4+ or CD8+ T cells sorted from blood, taken in a trial of the OX40 agonist ivuxolimab. These TCRs come from an adult with an advanced solid tumor such as melanoma, head and neck, liver or kidney cancer.

The gene calls are TRBV19 and TRBJ1-6; the D gene is possibly TRBD1 (6 bases). V lost 2 bases, J lost 6 bases, and 8 bases lay in between. CDR3 size: 14 residues. The germline V gene encodes CDR1 LNHDA and CDR2 SQIVND (reference sequence). CDR3 sequence (DNA): TGTGCCAGTAGTATACAGGGGAGTAATTCACCCCTCCACTTT. This translates into CASSIQGSNSPLHF.

V usage is TRBV7-3 and J usage is TRBJ2-1, with D possibly being TRBD1 (6 bases). Germline-derived CDR1 and CDR2 are SGHTA and FQGTGA. The CDR3 runs to 15 residues. Deletions cut 2 bases from V and 7 bases from J, with 15 bases between. Written as DNA, the CDR3 is TGTGCCAGCAGCTTACTGGCAGGGGCTGGGAATGAGCAGTTCTTC. It translates to CASSLLAGAGNEQFF.

This clone was found once. The rearrangement uses TRBV4-2 and TRBJ2-7, with D possibly being TRBD1 or TRBD2 (5 bases each). The CDR3 has 15 residues. Germline loops: CDR1 LGHNA, CDR2 YNFKEQ. The V end was cut by 4 bases, the J end by 2 bases, with 15 bases between. The chain's CDR3 is CASSPTWDGTYEQYF. CDR3 bases: TGTGCCAGCAGCCCCACTTGGGACGGAACCTACGAGCAGTACTTC.

The sample holds a few counts of this clone. The J gene is TRBJ1-2, the V gene TRBV29-1; TRBD1 might be the D (5 bases). V lost 3 bases, J lost 0 bases, and 11 bases lay in between. The CDR3 is made up of 14 amino acids. Germline V gene data show CDR1 as SQVTM and CDR2 as ANQGSEA. The CDR3 sequence: CSVDWGGANYGYTF. DNA of the CDR3: TGCAGCGTTGATTGGGGAGGGGCTAACTATGGCTACACCTTC.

The V gene is TRBV6-5, the J gene TRBJ2-7; perhaps D is TRBD1 or TRBD2 (5 bases each). Germline values: CDR1 MNHEY, CDR2 SVGAGI. The CDR3 consists of 12 residues. Trimming stripped 8 bases from V and 6 bases from J, with 14 bases between. The CDR3 region has the DNA TGTGCCAGCTTCCGGGACCTCGCCGAGCAGTACTTC. Its protein is CASFRDLAEQYF.

The chain carries TRBV27 and TRBJ1-1; tentative D call: TRBD1 (6 bases). Germline CDR1 reads MNHEY; CDR2 reads SMNVEV (reference sequence). V was trimmed by 2 bases and J by 7 bases, leaving 14 bases between them. The CDR3 covers 14 residues. CDR3 amino acids: CASSLNGGALEAFF. The CDR3 bases are TGTGCCAGCAGTTTAAACGGGGGGGCGCTTGAAGCTTTCTTT.

The rearrangement links TRBV6-5 to TRBJ1-3, with D unresolved. Germline V lookup: CDR1 MNHEY, CDR2 SVGAGI. The CDR3 sequence is 13 residues long. Trimming stripped 5 bases from V and 0 bases from J, with 5 bases between. CDR3 sequence: CASSVNSGNTIYF. In DNA, the CDR3 is TGTGCCAGCAGTGTTAACTCTGGAAACACCATATATTTT.

V is TRBV29-1 and J is TRBJ2-1; 8 bases align to TRBD1. With V trimmed by 6 bases and J by 9 bases, 7 bases remained unmatched. The CDR3 covers 12 residues. CDR1 and CDR2 (germline): SQVTM, ANQGSEA. CDR3 protein: CSVLGQGGEQFF. The CDR3 bases are TGCAGCGTCCTCGGACAGGGCGGTGAGCAGTTCTTC.

This clone was detected only a few times. The rearrangement links TRBV7-9 to TRBJ2-3; the D gene is possibly TRBD2 (5 bases). This CDR3 is 13 amino acids long. Germline V lookup: CDR1 SEHNR, CDR2 FQNEAQ (reference sequence). V dropped 5 bases and J dropped 10 bases, with 16 bases sitting between them. The CDR3 reads CASSLQDSWAQYF. DNA of the CDR3: TGTGCCAGCAGCCTCCAGGACTCATGGGCGCAGTATTTT.

The chain is built from TRBV4-1 and TRBJ2-5; a possible D gene is TRBD1 (6 bases). With 0 bases removed from V and 5 bases from J, the gap between germline ends came to 10 bases. CDR3 length: 14 residues. Germline CDR1 reads MGHRA; CDR2 reads YSYEKL. The chain's CDR3 is CASSQEQGVETQYF. CDR3 bases: TGCGCCAGCAGCCAAGAACAGGGAGTGGAGACCCAGTACTTC.

The V gene is TRBV10-3, the J gene TRBJ2-7; 7 bases are a match to TRBD2. CDR1 and CDR2 (germline): ENHRY, SYGVKD. CDR3 size: 14 residues. V trimming: 2 bases; J trimming: 3 bases; junction bases outside the gene matches: 4. The CDR3 spells CAISEVASGYEQYF. DNA of the CDR3: TGTGCCATCAGTGAGGTGGCTAGCGGCTACGAGCAGTACTTC.

This clone has a handful of counts. The V and J genes are TRBV4-3 and TRBJ1-1, with no clear D. This CDR3 is built from 12 residues. CDR1 is LGHNA and CDR2 is YSLEER in the germline V gene. Trimming left V 3 bases short and J 5 bases short, with 7 bases between. The CDR3, as DNA: TGCGCCAGCAGCCAGCGGGGAACTGAAGCTTTCTTT. It is translated as CASSQRGTEAFF.

The chain carries TRBV27 and TRBJ1-1; D call uncertain. Germline lookup yields CDR1 MNHEY and CDR2 SMNVEV (reference sequence). The CDR3 spans 14 residues. V was shortened by 5 bases and J by 7 bases, with 17 bases between the two germline ends. Here the CDR3 reads CASSPRGGLVEAFF. In nucleotides, the CDR3 is TGTGCCAGCAGTCCCCGGGGAGGGTTGGTTGAAGCTTTCTTT.

The chain employs TRBV2 and TRBJ2-2; D unclear. Per the germline V gene, CDR1 is SNHLY and CDR2 is FYNNEI. The CDR3 has 16 amino acids. V was trimmed by 2 bases and J by 3 bases, leaving 13 bases between them. CDR3 bases: TGTGCCAGCAGTGAACCCGGAGCCCAATACACCGGGGAGCTGTTTTTT. As protein: CASSEPGAQYTGELFF.

The chain uses TRBV7-9 and TRBJ2-5; TRBD2 matches at 13 bases. Losses at the gene ends were 5 bases for V and 2 bases for J; bases not matched to a gene: 5. The germline gives CDR1 SEHNR, CDR2 FQNEAQ (reference sequence). The CDR3 consists of 16 residues. The CDR3 nucleotides are TGTGCCAGCAGCCGGACTAGCGGGGGAGGACAAGAGACCCAGTACTTC. This gives the protein CASSRTSGGGQETQYF.

The chain has TRBV10-3 and TRBJ2-1; maybe TRBD2 (6 bases). V lost 2 bases and J 3 bases, leaving 8 bases between the germline ends. CDR1 is ENHRY, CDR2 SYGVKD, per germline. The CDR3 covers 14 residues. The CDR3 nucleotides read TGTGCCATCAGTGAGGGGGGAGGCTACAATGAGCAGTTCTTC. Translating it yields CAISEGGGYNEQFF.

V gene TRBV5-1 combines with J gene TRBJ2-5; TRBD1 agrees at 9 bases. V lost 1 base, J lost 4 bases, and 5 bases stayed unmatched. Germline V gene data show CDR1 as SGHRS and CDR2 as YFSETQ. The CDR3 is 15 residues long. CDR3: CASSLLQGARETQYF. The DNA of the CDR3 is TGCGCCAGCAGCTTGCTACAGGGGGCAAGAGAGACCCAGTACTTC.

This clone was counted once. The chain links TRBV9 to TRBJ2-7; 9 bases align to TRBD2. The CDR3 extends over 13 amino acids. Per the germline V gene, CDR1 is SGDLS and CDR2 is YYNGEE. V trimming: 7 bases; J trimming: 3 bases; junction bases outside the gene matches: 5. CDR3 residues: CASAGGPDYEQYF. CDR3 coding DNA: TGTGCCAGCGCGGGAGGGCCGGACTACGAGCAGTACTTC.

There are a few counts of this clone. J is TRBJ2-7 and V is TRBV19; D gene ambiguous. CDR1 LNHDA and CDR2 SQIVND come from the germline V gene (reference sequence). CDR3 size: 13 residues. V was pared by 3 bases and J by 0 bases, with 6 bases between. CDR3 nucleotide sequence: TGTGCCAGTAGTATCAAGGACTCCTACGAGCAGTACTTC. It encodes CASSIKDSYEQYF.

This chain links TRBV7-9 with TRBJ2-2; D uncertain. V was trimmed by 2 bases and J by 7 bases, leaving 5 bases between them. The V gene's germline CDR1 is SEHNR and CDR2 FQNEAQ (reference sequence). The CDR3 contains 12 residues. The CDR3 region is CASSLLVGELFF. The CDR3 coding sequence is TGTGCCAGCAGCTTATTGGTCGGGGAGCTGTTTTTT.

CDR3 in DNA: TGTGCCATCAGTGAGTTTAACGAGCGGGGGGCTGAGCAGTTCTTC. This gives the protein CAISEFNERGAEQFF. The rearrangement links TRBV10-3 to TRBJ2-1; 9 nucleotides line up with TRBD2. Germline CDR1 ENHRY, CDR2 SYGVKD. Trimming took 1 base from V and 9 from J; bases not matched to a gene: 7. The CDR3 totals 15 residues.

V and J are TRBV25-1 and TRBJ2-7, with 9 bases that match TRBD1. Germline V gene lookup returns CDR1 MGHDK and CDR2 SYGVNS. The CDR3 is 16 amino acids. The trim removed 0 bases at V and 9 bases at J, leaving 12 bases unmatched. The CDR3 here is CASSEYFKDRGLGQYF. In DNA form, the CDR3 reads TGTGCCAGCAGTGAATATTTCAAGGACAGGGGCCTCGGGCAGTACTTC.

V gene TRBV28 combines with J gene TRBJ2-2; D gene uncertain. Trimming stripped 10 bases from V and 5 bases from J, with 14 bases between. Germline V CDR1 and CDR2: MDHEN, SYDVKM. The CDR3 totals 13 residues. The CDR3 loop reads CATPGLMTGELFF. The CDR3 DNA reads TGTGCCACCCCGGGTCTGATGACCGGGGAGCTGTTTTTT.

The chain has TRBV19 and TRBJ2-1, with D possibly being TRBD2 (5 bases). The germline V and J ends were trimmed by 1 base and 4 bases, with 11 bases remaining between them. The CDR3 covers 15 residues. Germline CDR1 reads LNHDA; CDR2 reads SQIVND (reference sequence). The CDR3 protein is CASSIGGSGYNEQFF. As DNA, the CDR3 is TGTGCCAGTAGTATAGGCGGGTCTGGGTACAATGAGCAGTTCTTC.

Only one count was recorded for this clone. CDR3 protein: CSVLTPGVSYEQYF. In nucleotides, the CDR3 is TGCAGCGTTCTAACGCCAGGGGTCTCCTACGAGCAGTACTTC. The chain recombines TRBV29-1 with TRBJ2-7, with TRBD1 as a possible D gene (6 bases). The CDR3 sequence is 14 residues long. In germline, CDR1 is SQVTM, CDR2 ANQGSEA. With 5 bases removed from V and 0 bases from J, the gap between germline ends came to 14 bases.

This chain links TRBV12-5 with TRBJ2-5; the match to TRBD1 covers 10 bases. Germline V gives CDR1 LGHNT, CDR2 FRNRAP. V shed 5 bases, J shed 5 bases, and the junction held 11 bases outside the gene matches. The CDR3 has 16 amino acids. The CDR3: CASGTGQGGLLETQYF. Here the CDR3 DNA reads TGTGCTAGTGGTACTGGACAGGGGGGACTTCTTGAGACCCAGTACTTC.